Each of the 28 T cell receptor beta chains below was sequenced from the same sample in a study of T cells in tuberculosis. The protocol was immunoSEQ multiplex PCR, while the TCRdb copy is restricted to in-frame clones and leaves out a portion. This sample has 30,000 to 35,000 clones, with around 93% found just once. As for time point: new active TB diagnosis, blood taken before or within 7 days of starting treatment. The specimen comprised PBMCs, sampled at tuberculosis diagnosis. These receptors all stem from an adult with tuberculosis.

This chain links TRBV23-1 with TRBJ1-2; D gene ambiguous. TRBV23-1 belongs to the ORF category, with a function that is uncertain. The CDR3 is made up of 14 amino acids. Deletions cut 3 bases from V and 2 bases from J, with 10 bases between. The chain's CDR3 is CASSQASENYGYTF. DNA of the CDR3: TGCGCCAGCAGTCAGGCTTCAGAAAACTATGGCTACACCTTC.

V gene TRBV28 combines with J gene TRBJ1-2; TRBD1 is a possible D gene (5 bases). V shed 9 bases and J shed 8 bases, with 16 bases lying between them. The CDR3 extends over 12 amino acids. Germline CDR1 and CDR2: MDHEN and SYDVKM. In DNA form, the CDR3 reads TGTGCCAGTACCTCGGGGGGTAACGGCTACACCTTC. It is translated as CASTSGGNGYTF.

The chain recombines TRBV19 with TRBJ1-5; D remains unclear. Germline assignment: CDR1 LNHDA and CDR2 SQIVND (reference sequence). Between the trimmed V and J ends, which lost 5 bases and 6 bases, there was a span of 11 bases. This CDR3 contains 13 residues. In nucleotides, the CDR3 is TGTGCCAGTAGTCTCCGATTGGCTCAGCCCCAGCATTTT. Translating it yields CASSLRLAQPQHF.

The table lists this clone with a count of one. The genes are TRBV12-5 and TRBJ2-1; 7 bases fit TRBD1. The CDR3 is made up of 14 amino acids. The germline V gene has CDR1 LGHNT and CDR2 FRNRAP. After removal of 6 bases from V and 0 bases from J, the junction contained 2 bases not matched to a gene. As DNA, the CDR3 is TGTGCTAGTGGGCGGACAGGCTCCTACAATGAGCAGTTCTTC. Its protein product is CASGRTGSYNEQFF.

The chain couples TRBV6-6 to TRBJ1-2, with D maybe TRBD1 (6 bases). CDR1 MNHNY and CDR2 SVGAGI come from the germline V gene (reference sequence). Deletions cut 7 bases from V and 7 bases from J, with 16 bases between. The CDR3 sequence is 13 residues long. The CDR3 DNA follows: TGTGCCAGCATTCTACAGGGTTTCGGTGGCTACACCTTC. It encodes CASILQGFGGYTF.

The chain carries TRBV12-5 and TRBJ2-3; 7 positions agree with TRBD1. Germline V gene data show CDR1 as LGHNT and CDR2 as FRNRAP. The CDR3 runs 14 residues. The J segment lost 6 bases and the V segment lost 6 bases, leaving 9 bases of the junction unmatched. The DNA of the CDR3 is TGTGCTAGTGGCCACAGACAGGGTCCGGATACGCAGTATTTT. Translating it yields CASGHRQGPDTQYF.

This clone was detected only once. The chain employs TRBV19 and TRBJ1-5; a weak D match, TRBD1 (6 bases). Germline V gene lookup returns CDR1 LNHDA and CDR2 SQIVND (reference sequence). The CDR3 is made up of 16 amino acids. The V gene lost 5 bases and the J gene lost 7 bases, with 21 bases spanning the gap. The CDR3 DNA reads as TGTGCCAGTAGTCCCACCCAAGCGGGGGCGAGCCAGCCCCAGCATTTT. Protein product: CASSPTQAGASQPQHF.

The CDR3 DNA follows: TGTGCCAGCAGCTCCGGGGTCGGGGGAACCTACGAGCAGTACTTC. Its protein product is CASSSGVGGTYEQYF. The V gene is TRBV5-4, the J gene TRBJ2-7; D may be TRBD2 (6 bases). The CDR3 has 15 amino acids. Per the germline V gene, CDR1 is SGHNT and CDR2 is YYREEE (reference sequence). Trimming took off 3 bases at V and 2 bases at J, with 15 bases between the two ends.

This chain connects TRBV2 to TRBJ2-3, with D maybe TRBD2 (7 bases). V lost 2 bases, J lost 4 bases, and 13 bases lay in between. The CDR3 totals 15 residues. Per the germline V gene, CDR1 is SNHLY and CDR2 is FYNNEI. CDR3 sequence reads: CASSERRGRADTQYF. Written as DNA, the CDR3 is TGTGCCAGCAGTGAACGGCGGGGGCGGGCAGATACGCAGTATTTT.

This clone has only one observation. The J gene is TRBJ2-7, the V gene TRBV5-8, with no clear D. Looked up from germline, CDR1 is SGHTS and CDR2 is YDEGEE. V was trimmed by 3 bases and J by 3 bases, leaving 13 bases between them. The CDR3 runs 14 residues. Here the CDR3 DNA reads TGTGCCAGCAGCTATCAACCTCAGGACTACGAGCAGTACGTC. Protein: CASSYQPQDYEQYV.

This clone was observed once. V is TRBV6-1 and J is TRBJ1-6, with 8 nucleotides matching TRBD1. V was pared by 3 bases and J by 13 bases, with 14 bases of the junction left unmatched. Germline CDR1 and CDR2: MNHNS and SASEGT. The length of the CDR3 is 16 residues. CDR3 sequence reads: CASSDLAGAGGTPLHF. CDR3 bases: TGTGCCAGCAGTGATTTGGCCGGGGCAGGGGGCACTCCCCTCCACTTT.

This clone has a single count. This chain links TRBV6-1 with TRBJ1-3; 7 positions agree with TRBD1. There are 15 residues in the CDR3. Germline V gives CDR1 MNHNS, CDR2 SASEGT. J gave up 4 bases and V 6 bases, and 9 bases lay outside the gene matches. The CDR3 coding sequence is TGTGCCAGCAGGCCGAGACAGGGAAGCGGAAACACCATATATTTT. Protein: CASRPRQGSGNTIYF.

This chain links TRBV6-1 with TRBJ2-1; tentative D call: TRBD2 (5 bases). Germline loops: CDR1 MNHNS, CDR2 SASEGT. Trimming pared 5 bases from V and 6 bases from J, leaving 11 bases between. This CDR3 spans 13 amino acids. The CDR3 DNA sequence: TGTGCCAGCAGTAGGGAGAGGGCCAATGAGCAGTTCTTC. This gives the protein CASSRERANEQFF.

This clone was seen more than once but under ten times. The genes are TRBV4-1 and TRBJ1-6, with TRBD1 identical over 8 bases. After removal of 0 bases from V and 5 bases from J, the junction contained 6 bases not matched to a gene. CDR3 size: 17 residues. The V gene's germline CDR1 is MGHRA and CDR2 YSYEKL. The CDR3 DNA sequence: TGCGCCAGCAGCCAAGATCAGGGGGCGCTGAATAATTCACCCCTCCACTTT. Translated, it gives CASSQDQGALNNSPLHF.

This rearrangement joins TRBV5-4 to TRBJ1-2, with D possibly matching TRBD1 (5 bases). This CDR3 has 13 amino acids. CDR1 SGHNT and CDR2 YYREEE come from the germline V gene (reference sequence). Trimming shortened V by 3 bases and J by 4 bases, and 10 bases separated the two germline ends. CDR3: CASSSRGVYGYTF. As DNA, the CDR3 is TGTGCCAGCAGCTCCCGGGGGGTCTATGGCTACACCTTC.

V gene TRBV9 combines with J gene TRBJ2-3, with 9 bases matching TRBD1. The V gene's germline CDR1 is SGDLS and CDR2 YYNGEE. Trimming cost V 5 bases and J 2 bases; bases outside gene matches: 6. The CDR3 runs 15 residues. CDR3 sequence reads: CASSAGTGITDTQYF. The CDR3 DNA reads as TGTGCCAGCAGTGCCGGGACAGGGATCACAGATACGCAGTATTTT.

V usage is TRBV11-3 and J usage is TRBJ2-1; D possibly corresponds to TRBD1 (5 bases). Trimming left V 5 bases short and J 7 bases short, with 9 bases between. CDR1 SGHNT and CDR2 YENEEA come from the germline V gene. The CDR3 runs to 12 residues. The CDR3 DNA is TGTGCCAGCAGCAGACAGAAAAATGAGCAGTTCTTC. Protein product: CASSRQKNEQFF.

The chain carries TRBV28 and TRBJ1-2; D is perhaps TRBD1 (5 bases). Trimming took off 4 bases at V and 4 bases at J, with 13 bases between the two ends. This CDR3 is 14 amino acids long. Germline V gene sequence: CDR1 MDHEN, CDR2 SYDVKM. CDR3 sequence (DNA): TGTGCCAGCAGTTCTCAGGGTTTAGGCTATGGCTACACCTTC. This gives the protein CASSSQGLGYGYTF.

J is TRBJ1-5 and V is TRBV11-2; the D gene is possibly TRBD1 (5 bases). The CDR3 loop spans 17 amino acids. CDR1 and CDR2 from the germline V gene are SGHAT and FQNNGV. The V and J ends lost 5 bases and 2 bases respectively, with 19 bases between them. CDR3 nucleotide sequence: TGTGCCAGCAGCCTTGATGCAGGGATTGTGGGCAATCAGCCCCAGCATTTT. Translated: CASSLDAGIVGNQPQHF. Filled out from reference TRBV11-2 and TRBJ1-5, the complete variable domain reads EAGVAQSPRYKIIEKRQSVAFWCNPISGHATLYWYQQILGQGPKLLIQFQNNGVVDDSQLPKDRFSAERLKGVDSTLKIQPAKLEDSAVYLCASSLDAGIVGNQPQHFGDGTRLSIL.

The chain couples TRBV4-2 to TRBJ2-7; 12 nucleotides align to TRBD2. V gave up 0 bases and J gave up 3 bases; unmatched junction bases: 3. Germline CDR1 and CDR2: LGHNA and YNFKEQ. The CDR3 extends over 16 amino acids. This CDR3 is CASSQEELAGGYEQYF. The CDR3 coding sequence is TGTGCCAGCAGCCAAGAGGAACTAGCGGGGGGCTACGAGCAGTACTTC.

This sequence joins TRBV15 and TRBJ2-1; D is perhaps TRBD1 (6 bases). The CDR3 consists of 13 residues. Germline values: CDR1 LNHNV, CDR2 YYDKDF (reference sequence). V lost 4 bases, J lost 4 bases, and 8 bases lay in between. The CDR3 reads CATSNQGYNEQFF. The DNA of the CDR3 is TGTGCCACCAGCAACCAGGGGTACAATGAGCAGTTCTTC.

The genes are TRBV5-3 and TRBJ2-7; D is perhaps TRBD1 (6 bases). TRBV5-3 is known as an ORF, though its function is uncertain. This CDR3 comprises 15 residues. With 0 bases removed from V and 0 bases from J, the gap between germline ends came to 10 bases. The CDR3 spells CARSLAGRGSYEQYV. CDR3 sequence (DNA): TGTGCCAGAAGCTTGGCGGGCAGGGGCTCCTACGAGCAGTACGTC.

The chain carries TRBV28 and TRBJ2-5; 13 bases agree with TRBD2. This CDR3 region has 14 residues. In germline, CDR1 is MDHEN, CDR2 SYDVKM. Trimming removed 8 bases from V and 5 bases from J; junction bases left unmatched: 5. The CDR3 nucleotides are TGTGCCAGCGCACTAGCGGGGGGGGTCGAGACCCAGTACTTC. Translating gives CASALAGGVETQYF.

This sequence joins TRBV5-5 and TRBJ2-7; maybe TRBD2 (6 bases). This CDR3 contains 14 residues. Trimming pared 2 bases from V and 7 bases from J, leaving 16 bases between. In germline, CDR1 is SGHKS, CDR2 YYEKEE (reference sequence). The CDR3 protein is CASSFQLAWGEQYV. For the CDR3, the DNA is TGTGCCAGCAGCTTCCAACTAGCTTGGGGGGAGCAGTACGTC.

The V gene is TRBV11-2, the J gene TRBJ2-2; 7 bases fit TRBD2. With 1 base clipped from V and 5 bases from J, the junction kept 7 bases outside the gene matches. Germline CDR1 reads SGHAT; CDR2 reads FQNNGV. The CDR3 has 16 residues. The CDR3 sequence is CASSLGRGVSTGELFF. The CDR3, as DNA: TGTGCCAGCAGCTTAGGACGGGGGGTTTCTACCGGGGAGCTGTTTTTT.

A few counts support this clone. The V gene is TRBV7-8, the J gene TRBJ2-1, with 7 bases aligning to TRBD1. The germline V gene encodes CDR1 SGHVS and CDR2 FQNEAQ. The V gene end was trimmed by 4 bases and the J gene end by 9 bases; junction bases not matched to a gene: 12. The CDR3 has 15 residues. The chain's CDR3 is CASSSPQQGDIEQFF. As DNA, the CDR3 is TGTGCCAGCAGCTCGCCCCAGCAGGGGGATATTGAGCAGTTCTTC.

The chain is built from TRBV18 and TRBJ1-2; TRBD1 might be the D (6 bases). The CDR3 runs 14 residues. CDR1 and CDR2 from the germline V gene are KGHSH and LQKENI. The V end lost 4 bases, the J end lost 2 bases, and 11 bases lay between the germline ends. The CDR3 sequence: CASSLTTGNYGYTF. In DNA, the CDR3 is TGTGCCAGCTCACTAACGACAGGCAACTATGGCTACACCTTC.

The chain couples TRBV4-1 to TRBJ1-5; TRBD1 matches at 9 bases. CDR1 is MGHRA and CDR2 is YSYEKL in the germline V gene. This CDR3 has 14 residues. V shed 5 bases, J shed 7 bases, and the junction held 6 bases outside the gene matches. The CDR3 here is CASSLTGGQQPQHF. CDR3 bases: TGCGCCAGCAGCTTAACAGGGGGCCAGCAGCCCCAGCATTTT.